A selection of T cell receptor beta chains follows, all from one sample in a study of blood T cell repertoires in COVID-19. The protocol was immunoSEQ multiplex PCR, while the TCRdb copy is restricted to in-frame clones and leaves out a portion. The table shows about 120,000 clones, with approximately 85% occurring only once. Input material: peripheral blood. The receptor set was obtained from a man older than 75 with active or convalescent COVID-19. CDR3s include the opening cysteine and the closing phenylalanine or tryptophan. D genes are given only for firm matches. The size entry is marked missing in some rows and otherwise reads once, few, many or a size class.

TRBJ2-1	-	TRBD2	TRBV5-6	TGTGCCAGCAGCCGGACTAGCGTAACCTACAATGAGCAGTTCTTC	CASSRTSVTYNEQFF
TRBJ2-7	-	TRBD1	TRBV3-1/TRBV3-2	TGTGCCAGCAGCCGGACAGGGCTCGAGCAGTACTTC	CASSRTGLEQYF
TRBJ1-3	-	TRBD1	TRBV7-6	TGTGCCAGCAGCCTGGACAGGGCTGGAAACACCATATATTTT	CASSLDRAGNTIYF
TRBJ1-3	-	-	TRBV7-6	TGTGCCAGCAGCCCGGAGACAGAAAACACCATATATTTT	CASSPETENTIYF
TRBJ2-7	-	-	TRBV11-1	TGTGCCAGCACCCCCTTGTACGGCGGCTACGAGCAGTACTTC	CASTPLYGGYEQYF
TRBJ2-2	-	TRBD1	TRBV2	TGTGCCAGCAGTGGGACAGGGAATAGCGGGGAGCTGTTTTTT	CASSGTGNSGELFF
TRBJ1-1	once	TRBD1	TRBV27	TGTGCCAGCAGTGGCCCGGGACAGATGAACACTGAAGCTTTCTTT	CASSGPGQMNTEAFF
TRBJ2-2	-	TRBD2	TRBV2	TGTGCCAGCAGCAGGAATAGCGGGGGGGCCGGTACCGGGGAGCTGTTTTTT	CASSRNSGGAGTGELFF
TRBJ1-2	-	TRBD1	TRBV18	TGTGCCAGCTCAGCACCCCGGGACAGGGGAGACTATGGCTACACCTTC	CASSAPRDRGDYGYTF
TRBJ2-3	-	-	TRBV6-1	TGTGCCAGCAGTGACCGGGTTAGGGATACGCAGTATTTT	CASSDRVRDTQYF
TRBJ2-7	-	-	TRBV5-6	TGTGCCAGCAGTAAGACAGGCTACGAGCAGTACTTC	CASSKTGYEQYF
TRBJ1-5	once	TRBD1	TRBV2	TGTGCCAGCAGTAAGGATAGGGGGCAGGATAGCAATCAGCCCCAGCATTTT	CASSKDRGQDSNQPQHF
TRBJ1-1	-	TRBD1	TRBV5-6	TGTGCCAGCACCACCGGGACAGGGAGATCGGACACTGAAGCTTTCTTT	CASTTGTGRSDTEAFF
TRBJ1-5	-	TRBD1	TRBV7-2	TGTGCCAGCAGCTTAGAAGGGGGCGGCAATCAGCCCCAGCATTTT	CASSLEGGGNQPQHF
TRBJ1-1	-	TRBD1	TRBV5-5	TGTGCCAGCAGCTTGCAGGGGGGCAACACTGAAGCTTTCTTT	CASSLQGGNTEAFF
TRBJ1-1	-	-	TRBV18	TGTGCCAGCTCATCACCAAACGAGGGAGCTTTCTTT	CASSSPNEGAFF
TRBJ1-1	once	TRBD1	TRBV29-1	TGCAGCGTCGTGAGGGGGACAGGGTCCGGGAGTATGAACACTGAAGCTTTCTTT	CSVVRGTGSGSMNTEAFF
TRBJ1-2	-	-	TRBV7-2	TGTGCCAGCAGTTGGGCCGGGGCCGTTTCTAGCGGGGCTAACTATGGCTACACCTTC	CASSWAGAVSSGANYGYTF
TRBJ1-2	-	-	TRBV27	TGTGCCACACGCCCGTGGCGGGCCTATGGCTACACCTTC	CATRPWRAYGYTF
TRBJ1-2	-	-	TRBV18	TGTGCCAGCTCACTTCTTGGGGCCCCTAACTATGGCTACACCTTC	CASSLLGAPNYGYTF
TRBJ2-1	-	-	TRBV5-4	TGTGCCAGCAGCTTGACGGAGGCTAACAATGAGCAGTTCTTC	CASSLTEANNEQFF
TRBJ1-2	-	-	TRBV12-3/TRBV12-4	TGTGCCAGCAGTTTAGGGCGGGGAAATGGCTACACCTTC	CASSLGRGNGYTF
TRBJ2-7	few	TRBD1	TRBV28	TGTGCCAGCAGGTTGACAGGGGGCGGCCACGAGCAGTACTTC	CASRLTGGGHEQYF
TRBJ1-1	-	TRBD1	TRBV12-3/TRBV12-4	TGTGCCACCGGGACAGGGAACACTGAAGCTTTCTTT	CATGTGNTEAFF
TRBJ1-3	once	-	TRBV6-1	TGTGCCAGCAGTGATCTCAGGCCAGCCTCTGGAAACACCATATATTTT	CASSDLRPASGNTIYF
TRBJ1-2	-	TRBD1	TRBV5-6	TGTGCCAGCAGCTTGCGGACAGGGTGGAATGGCTACACCTTC	CASSLRTGWNGYTF
TRBJ2-3	-	-	TRBV6-2/TRBV6-3	TGTGCCAGCAGTTACTCGACTAGCAGGGGAGATACGCAGTATTTT	CASSYSTSRGDTQYF
TRBJ1-5	few	TRBD1	TRBV6-1	TGTGCCAGCAGTGGAAACCCAGGGGGGTATAGCAATCAGCCCCAGCATTTT	CASSGNPGGYSNQPQHF
TRBJ2-3	-	-	TRBV10-3	TGTGCCATCAGTGCGGGGGGCACCTACACAGATACGCAGTATTTT	CAISAGGTYTDTQYF
TRBJ2-7	-	TRBD1	TRBV10-3	TGTGCCATCAGCCTAAGAGAAAGCGGCAGGGGGAACGAGCAGTACTTC	CAISLRESGRGNEQYF
TRBJ1-3	few	-	TRBV5-1	TGCGCCAGCAGCTTGGCCGGGGAGGGAAACACCATATATTTT	CASSLAGEGNTIYF